The source of this TCR beta chain is a study of T cell changes during pregnancy in multiple sclerosis (dated by TCRdb to the late 2010s). In terms of the full investigation: The study looked at changes in the T cell repertoire across pregnancy in women with multiple sclerosis.

Remarks on this clone: Its antigen is unknown. Per-nucleotide qualities are absent, and no much larger clonotype sits a single base away.

The method was the immunoSEQ multiplex PCR assay. TCRdb carries this immuneACCESS record with in-frame sequences only. Its versions omit some clonotypes, under half of them owing to an unresolved V gene in the studies checked, with the rest unexplained. The sample data list about 44,000 clones, and 70% to 90% of these were observed just once. The top ten constitute approximately 6.3% of the sample. The CDR3, from cysteine to phenylalanine, totals 16 residues. The kept DNA is CDR3 alone, 48 bases in frame from the first base. V trim: 1 base; J trim: 2 bases; unmatched bases: 4. The germline V gene sets CDR1 to SGHVS and CDR2 to FQNEAQ.

The TCR comes from a female donor in good health, enrolled as a control in a pregnancy study. Material: CD8+ T cells from peripheral blood mononuclear cells, obtained after pregnancy. The chain joins TRBV7-8 to TRBJ1-5; the junction holds 8 bases that match TRBD1. The CDR3 in this case is CASSLGTGKGNQPQHF. The DNA sequence follows: TGTGCCAGCAGCTTAGGGACAGGGAAGGGCAATCAGCCCCAGCATTTT.